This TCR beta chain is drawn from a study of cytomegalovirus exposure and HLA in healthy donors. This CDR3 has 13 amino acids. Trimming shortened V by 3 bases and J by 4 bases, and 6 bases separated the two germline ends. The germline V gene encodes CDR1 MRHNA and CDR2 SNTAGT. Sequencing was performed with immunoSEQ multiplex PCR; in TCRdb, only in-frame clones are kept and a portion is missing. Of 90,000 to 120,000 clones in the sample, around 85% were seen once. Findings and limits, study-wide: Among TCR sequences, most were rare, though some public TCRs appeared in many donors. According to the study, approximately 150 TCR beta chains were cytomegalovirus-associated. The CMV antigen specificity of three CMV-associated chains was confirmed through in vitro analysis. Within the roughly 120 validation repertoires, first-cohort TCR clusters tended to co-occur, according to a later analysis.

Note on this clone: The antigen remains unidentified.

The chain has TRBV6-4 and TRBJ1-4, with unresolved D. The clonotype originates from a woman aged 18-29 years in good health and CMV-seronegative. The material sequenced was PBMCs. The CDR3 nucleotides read TGTGCCAGCAGTGAACGGTTTAATGAAAAACTGTTTTTT. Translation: CASSERFNEKLFF.